These 16 T cell receptor beta chains were all obtained from the same sample, sequenced in a study of response to subunit inactivated influenza vaccine. Via MiXCR, TCRdb re-called the RT-PCR reads, giving one row per CDR3 protein. The sample includes hundreds of thousands of distinct CDR3 sequences, approximately 13% of them seen just once. The input for sequencing was PBMCs from blood, taken around 15 days before vaccination. These receptors all stem from a man between 45 and 60 years old who received an inactivated influenza vaccine.

V is TRBV12-3 or TRBV12-4 and J is TRBJ2-1, with TRBD1 matching 7 bases. The CDR3 covers 15 residues. J gave up 2 bases and V 4 bases, and 5 bases lay outside the gene matches. Here the CDR3 DNA reads TGTGCCAGCAGTTCCCAGGACAGGCCCTACAATGAGCAGTTCTTC. This sequence encodes CASSSQDRPYNEQFF.

A few counts support this clonotype. V usage is TRBV29-1 and J usage is TRBJ2-5; TRBD2 might be the D (6 bases). This CDR3 has 12 amino acids. Looked up from germline, CDR1 is SQVTM and CDR2 is ANQGSEA. Trimming stripped 3 bases from V and 7 bases from J, with 12 bases between. CDR3 nucleotide sequence: TGCAGCGTTGACGCGGGGCCCGGGACCCAGTACTTC. It is translated as CSVDAGPGTQYF. Full variable domain (remainder filled in from reference TRBV29-1 and TRBJ2-5): SAVISQKPSRDICQRGTSLTIQCQVDSQVTMMFWYRQQPGQSLTLIATANQGSEATYESGFVIDKFPISRPNLTFSTLTVSNMSPEDSSIYLCSVDAGPGTQYFGPGTRLLVL.

This chain links TRBV11-3 with TRBJ2-1, with a possible D match to TRBD2 (5 bases). The germline gives CDR1 SGHNT, CDR2 YENEEA. Trimming shortened V by 1 base and J by 0 bases, and 31 bases separated the two germline ends. The CDR3 is 23 amino acids. DNA for the CDR3: TGTGCCAGCAGCTTAGTGTCCGCCTCGAGTCGGACTTACCTTGGGAGCTCCTACAATGAGCAGTTCTTC. Translated, it gives CASSLVSASSRTYLGSSYNEQFF.

The V and J genes are TRBV11-2 and TRBJ2-2; the match to TRBD2 covers 9 bases. The CDR3 sequence is 15 residues long. Germline trimming cut 5 bases from V and 8 bases from J; bases unmatched to any gene: 9. Germline V gene lookup returns CDR1 SGHAT and CDR2 FQNNGV. This chain's CDR3 is CASSPQISGSGELFF. Here the CDR3 DNA reads TGTGCCAGCAGCCCCCAGATTAGCGGGAGTGGGGAGCTGTTTTTT.

This clonotype was seen more than once but under ten times. The rearrangement joins TRBV29-1 to TRBJ2-1; 13 nucleotides align to TRBD2. The V gene end was trimmed by 7 bases and the J gene end by 8 bases; junction bases not matched to a gene: 11. From germline, CDR1 is SQVTM and CDR2 ANQGSEA. CDR3 length equals 15 residues. CDR3 amino acids: CSASPGLAGTYEQFF. DNA of the CDR3: TGCAGCGCCAGCCCGGGACTAGCGGGAACCTATGAGCAGTTCTTC.

V is TRBV2 and J is TRBJ1-5, with D unclear. Germline-derived CDR1 and CDR2 are SNHLY and FYNNEI. Trimming shortened V by 6 bases and J by 7 bases, and 10 bases separated the two germline ends. CDR3 size: 12 residues. The CDR3 region has the DNA TGTGCCAGCAGCGGTGACCGCCAGCCCCAGCATTTT. Amino acids: CASSGDRQPQHF.

This clonotype was seen more than once but under ten times. J is TRBJ2-3 and V is TRBV2; tentatively, D is TRBD2 (5 bases). Germline V gene data show CDR1 as SNHLY and CDR2 as FYNNEI. The CDR3 is 13 residues long. V was pared by 6 bases and J by 8 bases, with 15 bases between. In DNA, the CDR3 is TGTGCCAGCAGCCCCACGACCCGGGGTACGCAGTATTTT. Encoded protein: CASSPTTRGTQYF.

This clonotype was found many times. This chain joins TRBV12-3 or TRBV12-4 and TRBJ2-7, with D perhaps TRBD1 (5 bases). The CDR3 is 15 amino acids. The V and J ends lost 2 bases and 0 bases respectively, with 11 bases between them. The CDR3 region has the DNA TGTGCCAGCAGTTTATTGCGACAGAACTCCTACGAGCAGTACTTC. Translated, it gives CASSLLRQNSYEQYF.

The chain links TRBV5-1 to TRBJ2-2, with D unresolved. Germline V lookup: CDR1 SGHRS, CDR2 YFSETQ. The CDR3 runs 15 residues. V was pared by 6 bases and J by 4 bases, with 16 bases between. The CDR3 is CASMGLGSGTGELFF. Here the CDR3 DNA reads TGCGCCAGCATGGGTCTGGGATCCGGCACCGGGGAGCTGTTTTTT.

This clonotype was found many times. The rearrangement joins TRBV2 to TRBJ2-2, with 7 positions matching TRBD1. The germline CDR1 and CDR2 sequences are SNHLY and FYNNEI. The V and J ends lost 5 bases and 0 bases, in that order; junction bases with no gene match: 3. The length of the CDR3 is 15 residues. As DNA, the CDR3 is TGTGCCAGCAGTAGACAGGGATCGAACACCGGGGAGCTGTTTTTT. Its protein product is CASSRQGSNTGELFF.

This clonotype was recorded many times. V usage is TRBV6-1 and J usage is TRBJ2-7, with D possibly matching TRBD1 (7 bases). Germline-derived CDR1 and CDR2 are MNHNS and SASEGT. The V end lost 4 bases, the J end lost 0 bases, and 10 bases lay between the germline ends. The CDR3 runs to 14 residues. CDR3 sequence: CASSAGGSSYEQYF. CDR3 DNA: TGTGCCAGCAGTGCAGGGGGGAGCTCCTACGAGCAGTACTTC.

This clonotype showed up just a few times. The chain links TRBV4-2 to TRBJ2-3; 9 nucleotides match TRBD2. The CDR3 is made up of 15 amino acids. V gave up 1 base and J gave up 6 bases; unmatched junction bases: 5. Germline assignment: CDR1 LGHNA and CDR2 YNFKEQ. As DNA, the CDR3 is TGTGCCAGCAGCCAAGTAGGAAGCGGGGGGGATACGCAGTATTTT. Its protein product is CASSQVGSGGDTQYF.

This clonotype turned up a few times. Here the CDR3 reads CASSLPGEQFF. The CDR3 nucleotides are TGTGCCAGCAGCCTCCCGGGTGAGCAGTTCTTC. V usage is TRBV7-2 and J usage is TRBJ2-1; D unclear. Germline V gene sequence: CDR1 SGHTA, CDR2 FQGNSA. This CDR3 has 11 amino acids. V lost 5 bases, J lost 9 bases, and 8 bases lay in between.

The chain couples TRBV20-1 to TRBJ1-2, with D possibly TRBD1 on 5 matching bases. The CDR3 length is 15 residues. Trimming cost V 1 base and J 6 bases, with 18 bases left between them. CDR1 is DFQATT and CDR2 is SNEGSKA in the germline V gene (reference sequence). Here the CDR3 reads CSARVTKGIVNGYTF. In DNA, the CDR3 is TGCAGTGCTAGAGTTACAAAGGGGATTGTTAATGGCTACACCTTC.

V usage is TRBV2 and J usage is TRBJ2-3; no reliable D call. Germline CDR1 SNHLY, CDR2 FYNNEI. The CDR3 spans 15 residues. Trimming removed 6 bases at V and 0 bases at J, with 13 bases between. The CDR3 DNA is TGTGCCAGCAGGATCAGCCCCAGAAGCACAGATACGCAGTATTTT. Its protein is CASRISPRSTDTQYF.

There are many counts of this clonotype. The J gene is TRBJ1-2, the V gene TRBV7-2, with TRBD1 matching 8 bases. The CDR3 runs to 15 residues. The junction had 9 bases not matched to a gene; V was cut back by 1 base and J by 8 bases. Germline lookup yields CDR1 SGHTA and CDR2 FQGNSA. CDR3 coding DNA: TGTGCCAGCAGCTTAGTGGTGCAGGGGGCTTCAGGCTACACCTTC. Translating gives CASSLVVQGASGYTF.